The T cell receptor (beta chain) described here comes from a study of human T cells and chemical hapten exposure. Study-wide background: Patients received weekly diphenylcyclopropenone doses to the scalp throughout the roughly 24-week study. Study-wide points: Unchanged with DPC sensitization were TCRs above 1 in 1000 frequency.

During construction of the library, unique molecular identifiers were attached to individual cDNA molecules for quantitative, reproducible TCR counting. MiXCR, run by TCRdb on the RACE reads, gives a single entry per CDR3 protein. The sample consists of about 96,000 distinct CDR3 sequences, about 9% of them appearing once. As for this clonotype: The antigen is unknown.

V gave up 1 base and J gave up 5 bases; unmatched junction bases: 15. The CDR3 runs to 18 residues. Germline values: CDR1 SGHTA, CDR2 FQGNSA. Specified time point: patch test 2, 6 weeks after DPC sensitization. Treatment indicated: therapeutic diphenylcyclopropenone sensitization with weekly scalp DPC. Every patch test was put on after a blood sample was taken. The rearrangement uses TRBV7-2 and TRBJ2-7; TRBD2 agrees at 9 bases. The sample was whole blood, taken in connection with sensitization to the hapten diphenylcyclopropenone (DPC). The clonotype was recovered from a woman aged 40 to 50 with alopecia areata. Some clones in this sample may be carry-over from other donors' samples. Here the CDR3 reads CASSLVGPFAGGVDEQYF. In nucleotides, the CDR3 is TGTGCCAGCAGCTTAGTGGGGCCTTTCGCGGGAGGGGTAGACGAGCAGTACTTC.